This TCR beta chain was profiled in a study of blood T cell repertoires in COVID-19 (dated by TCRdb to about 2020). In the study overall: Samples covering the acute and convalescent phases of COVID-19 were provided by collaborators in the United States, Italy and Spain. The material from the prospective study consisted of cDNA or gDNA derived from T cells, B-cell-depleted T cells, or PBMCs. The samples were drawn from two sources: the first 160 participants of the ongoing ImmuneRACE study, and fewer than 1,500 subjects contributed by 6 global collaborators. Deeply sampled blood TCRbeta repertoires from subjects exposed to, actively infected with, or recovered from COVID-19 were included in the dataset. The repertoires were released in a freely available public database meant as a resource for research on the immune response to SARS-CoV-2. Sample metadata almost always included a de-identified subject ID, COVID-19 status, age in years and sex. HLA class I and class II types, where available, came from metadata supplied by the sample provider rather than from assay-based typing. Overall results and qualifications from the work: The amount of clinical and demographic metadata varied by source and participant and was provided uncurated.

At one collaborating source in Seattle, patients were enrolled during active infection and were followed longitudinally through the course of disease. Each collaborating institution followed its own protocols to collect whole blood in K2EDTA tubes. For TCRbeta analysis, collaborator samples were shipped as frozen whole blood, as isolated PBMCs, or as DNA extracted from either sample type. Ends trimmed: V by 2 bases, J by 3 bases; bases unmatched to a gene: 6. The CDR3, from cysteine to phenylalanine, totals 16 residues. Only CDR3 DNA remains: 48 bases, in frame from the first base. CDR1 and CDR2 (LGHDT, YNNKEL) derive from the germline V gene (reference sequence). TCRbeta CDR3 regions were amplified from genomic DNA using the immunoSEQ Assay, a bias-controlled multiplex PCR. The study's processing was this. Within the assay, amplification of reference gene primers was used to estimate how many nucleated cells each sample contained. To quantify the absolute abundance of each unique TCRbeta CDR3 rearrangement, sequence reads were collapsed and filtered. Productive Simpson clonality was computed per sample as the square root of Simpson's diversity index over productive rearrangements. In its TCRdb copy, this immuneACCESS table keeps in-frame sequences only and misses some clones. Where compared with another copy, unresolved V genes explain less than half of these, and the others have no known cause. D and trimming were read from the DNA, whereas the V and J calls and clone size are those reported in that table. The sample contains under 200,000 clones, about four fifths of them found a single time. The ten largest clones add up to almost 6% of the sample.

This clone was detected only once. Its antigen is still unknown. There are no base qualities to consult, and no much larger clone falls within one base. The sequenced sample consisted of peripheral blood. This clonotype was obtained from a woman aged 40 to 55 with COVID-19, enrolled during active disease. This chain joins TRBV3-1 (or the pseudogene TRBV3-2) to TRBJ2-3; 9 of the junction bases match TRBD1. For the CDR3, the sequence is CASSQKKGTGTDTQYF. DNA sequence: TGTGCCAGCAGCCAAAAAAAGGGGACAGGGACAGATACGCAGTATTTT.